What follows describes a single TCR beta chain. No antigen is known for it. It was with 60 Vbeta and 13 Jbeta primers that the PCR ran. Assay: immunoSEQ multiplex PCR; the TCRdb copy retains only in-frame clones and omits some. In total, the table holds fewer than 75,000 clones. The data originate from a study of cytomegalovirus exposure and HLA in healthy donors. Overall study findings and caveats: It was 164 TCR beta chains that were listed as cytomegalovirus-associated. Reports indicate that TCR beta sequences accurately predicted the HLA-A and HLA-B alleles of most subjects. Some segments of the V type, notably TRBV6-2 and TRBV6-3, were excluded as indistinguishable. Donor immune exposure was known only as CMV serostatus.

The germline V gene encodes CDR1 SQVTM and CDR2 ANQGSEA. The CDR3 is made up of 16 amino acids. Trimming left V 4 bases short and J 2 bases short, with 20 bases between. Sequencing used PBMCs. The chain recombines TRBV29-1 with TRBJ1-1; D might be TRBD1 (5 bases). The clonotype originates from a boy younger than 18 in good health and CMV-seronegative. CDR3 coding DNA: TGCAGCGTTGTTCCCCGGGACTCCTCGGTTAACACTGAAGCTTTCTTT. This translates into CSVVPRDSSVNTEAFF.